Below, 8 T cell receptor beta chains from the same sample are listed, as sequenced in a study of Ad26.COV2.S vaccination and SARS-CoV-2 variants. Treatment: some 19 received Ad26.COV2.S at low or high dose, single or two shots; about 5 received placebo; per-sample allocation not given. Repertoires come from day 63 after the first vaccine or placebo injection. The assay was immunoSEQ multiplex PCR, and TCRdb's table has in-frame clones only and misses some. The sample records about 680,000 clones, roughly 90% being singletons. The sample was peripheral blood, taken in a trial of Ad26.COV2.S vaccine versus placebo. The origin of the receptors is a person aged 18 to 65 who received the Ad26.COV2.S COVID-19 vaccine or a placebo.

This clone was observed a single time. This chain links TRBV21-1 with TRBJ1-2; whether TRBD1, the table's D call, matches the DNA was not checked. TRBV21-1 is shown as a pseudogene. CDR3 size: 14 residues. In nucleotides, the CDR3 is TGTGCCAGCAGCCCTTGGACAGGGGATCTTGGCTACACCTTC. Its translation is CASSPWTGDLGYTF.

This clone was seen a single time. The chain links TRBV5-1 to TRBJ2-3; D is possibly TRBD2 (6 bases). The CDR3 runs 15 residues. Between the trimmed V and J ends, which lost 4 bases and 4 bases, there was a span of 16 bases. Per germline, CDR1 SGHRS and CDR2 YFSETQ. CDR3 nucleotide sequence: TGCGCCAGCAGCGCCGGAATCGGAGGGGCAGATACGCAGTATTTT. Translating it yields CASSAGIGGADTQYF.

This clone was seen once. V gene TRBV11-2 combines with J gene TRBJ2-3, with no clear D. Trimming left V 4 bases short and J 4 bases short, with 18 bases between. The CDR3 runs 16 residues. CDR1 is SGHAT, CDR2 FQNNGV, per germline. The CDR3 bases are TGTGCCAGCAGCTCATGGGCCTCTGGTTTCTCAGATACGCAGTATTTT. As protein: CASSSWASGFSDTQYF.

The chain carries TRBV29-1 and TRBJ1-1; no firm D call. In germline, CDR1 is SQVTM, CDR2 ANQGSEA. The CDR3 consists of 13 residues. The V gene lost 3 bases and the J gene lost 1 base, with 9 bases spanning the gap. Here the CDR3 DNA reads TGCAGCGTTGACGGCCCGTCGAACACTGAAGCTTTCTTT. Translated, it gives CSVDGPSNTEAFF.

The chain employs TRBV4-2 and TRBJ2-7; D gene ambiguous. Germline V gene sequence: CDR1 LGHNA, CDR2 YNFKEQ. Trimming took 0 bases from V and 2 from J, leaving 17 bases between them. The CDR3 runs to 17 residues. DNA for the CDR3: TGTGCCAGCAGCCAAGATCAATCCGGGTCAATGGCCTACGAGCAGTACTTC. This encodes CASSQDQSGSMAYEQYF.

A few counts support this clone. This chain connects TRBV6-5 to TRBJ2-7; maybe TRBD1 (6 bases). Germline assignment: CDR1 MNHEY and CDR2 SVGAGI. There are 15 residues in the CDR3. V lost 0 bases and J lost 2, with 11 bases in between. DNA of the CDR3: TGTGCCAGCAGTTACTCTTTGGACAGCGCCTACGAGCAGTACTTC. It is translated as CASSYSLDSAYEQYF.

This chain uses TRBV6-5 with TRBJ2-7; D may be TRBD2 (7 bases). The CDR3 spans 14 residues. Trimming removed 0 bases from V and 6 bases from J, with 12 bases in between. Germline-derived CDR1 and CDR2 are MNHEY and SVGAGI. CDR3 sequence: CASSYSKRGGEQYF. CDR3 sequence (DNA): TGTGCCAGCAGTTACTCGAAGAGGGGGGGCGAGCAGTACTTC.

The V gene is TRBV9, the J gene TRBJ2-5; no clear D gene. Trimming shortened V by 0 bases and J by 5 bases, and 8 bases separated the two germline ends. CDR3 length: 13 residues. Germline CDR1 reads SGDLS; CDR2 reads YYNGEE. CDR3 coding DNA: TGTGCCAGCAGCGTAGAATTGTGGGAGACCCAGTACTTC. It specifies CASSVELWETQYF.